The 12 T cell receptor beta chains below all came from one sample that was sequenced in a study of shared clonotypes between healthy human individuals. Here immunoSEQ multiplex PCR was the method, and the copy in TCRdb shows in-frame clones only, minus some. The sample has about 470,000 clones, around 79% seen once. Sequencing input: PBMCs. The receptors stem from a woman in her thirties or forties in good health. Some clones in this sample may be carry-over from other donors' samples.

This clone was counted a few times. The rearrangement joins TRBV7-9 to TRBJ2-5; maybe TRBD1 (6 bases). From germline, CDR1 is SEHNR and CDR2 FQNEAQ (reference sequence). This CDR3 is 17 amino acids long. The germline V and J ends were trimmed by 5 bases and 3 bases, with 22 bases remaining between them. The CDR3 reads CASSLPTWAGDEETQYF. The CDR3 DNA is TGTGCCAGCAGCCTCCCGACTTGGGCAGGGGATGAAGAGACCCAGTACTTC.

This clone occurred a few times. The rearrangement uses TRBV27 and TRBJ2-3; D is undetermined. Germline V gene lookup returns CDR1 MNHEY and CDR2 SMNVEV (reference sequence). The V and J ends lost 2 bases and 2 bases respectively, with 8 bases between them. The CDR3 is 14 amino acids. The CDR3 DNA follows: TGTGCCAGCAGTTTAACCAGGTACACAGATACGCAGTATTTT. It yields the protein CASSLTRYTDTQYF.

This clone was seen only a few times. The V call is TRBV6-1, the J call TRBJ1-1; 9 bases match TRBD1. V dropped 4 bases and J dropped 5; count of bases not matched to a gene: 5. The CDR3 length is 14 residues. Germline values: CDR1 MNHNS, CDR2 SASEGT. This chain's CDR3 is CASSGGQGETEAFF. The CDR3 DNA sequence: TGTGCCAGCAGTGGGGGACAGGGAGAGACTGAAGCTTTCTTT.

This clone appeared once. This specimen includes other DNA sequences encoding the same CDR3. This chain uses TRBV27 with TRBJ2-7; 10 bases agree with TRBD1. J gave up 3 bases and V 4 bases, and 0 bases lay outside the gene matches. This CDR3 has 13 amino acids. CDR1 and CDR2 (germline): MNHEY, SMNVEV (reference sequence). CDR3 coding DNA: TGTGCCAGCAGTTGGGACAGGGGCTACGAGCAGTACTTC. Encoded protein: CASSWDRGYEQYF.

The V gene is TRBV15, the J gene TRBJ2-2; D is uncertain. This CDR3 has 14 amino acids. Germline V gene lookup returns CDR1 LNHNV and CDR2 YYDKDF (reference sequence). The V end lost 0 bases, the J end lost 7 bases, and 9 bases lay between the germline ends. The chain's CDR3 is CATSRDLRSGELFF. Written as DNA, the CDR3 is TGTGCCACCAGCAGAGATTTAAGGAGCGGGGAGCTGTTTTTT.

The rearrangement uses TRBV28 and TRBJ1-5, with 7 positions matching TRBD1. This CDR3 is 15 amino acids long. The trim removed 6 bases at V and 2 bases at J, leaving 7 bases unmatched. Germline CDR1 is MDHEN and CDR2 is SYDVKM. The CDR3, as DNA: TGTGCCAGCAGAACGACAGGGTCGGGCAATCAGCCCCAGCATTTT. Translated, it gives CASRTTGSGNQPQHF.

Here the CDR3 DNA reads TGTGCCTGGAGTGTACCCGGGATTTCTGGGGAGCAGTACTTC. Encoded protein: CAWSVPGISGEQYF. The rearrangement links TRBV30 to TRBJ2-7; tentatively, D is TRBD2 (5 bases). In germline, CDR1 is GTSNPN, CDR2 SVGIG (reference sequence). The CDR3 consists of 14 residues. Trimming shortened V by 0 bases and J by 7 bases, and 16 bases separated the two germline ends. Supplemented by reference TRBV30 and TRBJ2-7, the full variable domain reads SQTIHQWPATLVQPVGSPLSLECTVEGTSNPNLYWYRQAAGRGLQLLFYSVGIGQISSEVPQNLSASRPQDRQFILSSKKLLLSDSGFYLCAWSVPGISGEQYFGPGTRLTVT.

A note on this clone: Since a far larger clone is one base different, this is likely a read error. Other nucleotide sequences in the sample specify the same CDR3. The rearrangement joins TRBV6-4 to TRBJ2-7; 7 bases are shared with TRBD2. Per the germline V gene, CDR1 is MRHNA and CDR2 is SNTAGT. CDR3 size: 13 residues. The CDR3 reads CASSESGIGEQYF. CDR3 coding DNA: TGCGCCAGCAGTGAAAGCGGGATTGGCGAGCAGTACTTC.

The rearrangement links TRBV7-2 to TRBJ2-1, with no clear D. The V end lost 7 bases, the J end lost 7 bases, and 11 bases lay between the germline ends. Germline V gene sequence: CDR1 SGHTA, CDR2 FQGNSA. The CDR3 contains 12 residues. The chain's CDR3 is CASTKPRNEQFF. The CDR3 bases are TGTGCCAGCACAAAACCTAGAAATGAGCAGTTCTTC.

This sequence joins TRBV10-3 and TRBJ2-7, with 7 positions matching TRBD2. Germline loops: CDR1 ENHRY, CDR2 SYGVKD. CDR3 length: 16 amino acids. V was pared by 4 bases and J by 7 bases, with 16 bases of the junction left unmatched. CDR3 sequence reads: CAISGSPSGATGEQYF. The CDR3 DNA sequence: TGTGCCATCAGTGGAAGCCCTAGCGGTGCGACGGGGGAGCAGTACTTC.

The gene calls are TRBV7-2 and TRBJ2-4; 12 bases line up with TRBD2. Germline CDR1 and CDR2: SGHTA and FQGNSA. The CDR3 has 14 residues. The ends lost 5 bases at V and 7 bases at J; junction bases unmatched: 3. CDR3 residues: CASSPSGRGNIQYF. CDR3 DNA: TGTGCCAGCAGCCCTAGCGGGAGGGGTAACATTCAGTACTTC.

A single count supports this clone. This chain connects TRBV18 to TRBJ2-1; 10 bases map to TRBD1. Germline trimming cut 6 bases from V and 5 bases from J; bases unmatched to any gene: 7. There are 15 residues in the CDR3. CDR1 is KGHSH and CDR2 is LQKENI in the germline V gene. The CDR3 protein is CASSSTGGAHNEQFF. The CDR3 region has the DNA TGTGCCAGCTCGTCGACAGGGGGCGCGCACAATGAGCAGTTCTTC.